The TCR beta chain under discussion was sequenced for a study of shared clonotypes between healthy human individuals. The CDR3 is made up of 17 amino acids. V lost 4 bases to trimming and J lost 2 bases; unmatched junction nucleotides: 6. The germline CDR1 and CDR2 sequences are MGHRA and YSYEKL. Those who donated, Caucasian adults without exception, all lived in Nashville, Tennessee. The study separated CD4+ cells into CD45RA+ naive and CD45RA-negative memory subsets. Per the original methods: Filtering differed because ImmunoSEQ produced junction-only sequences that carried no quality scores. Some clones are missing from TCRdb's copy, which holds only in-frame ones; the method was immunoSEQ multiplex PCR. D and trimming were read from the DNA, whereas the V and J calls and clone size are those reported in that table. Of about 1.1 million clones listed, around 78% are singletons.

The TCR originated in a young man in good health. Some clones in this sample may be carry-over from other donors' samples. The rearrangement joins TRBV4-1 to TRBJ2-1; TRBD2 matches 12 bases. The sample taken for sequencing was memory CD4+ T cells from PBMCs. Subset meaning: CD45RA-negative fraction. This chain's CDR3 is CASSPTRTSGTYNEQFF. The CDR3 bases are TGCGCCAGCAGCCCAACCCGGACTAGCGGGACCTACAATGAGCAGTTCTTC.